The 7 T cell receptor beta chains presented below share a single source sample, sequenced in a study of shared clonotypes between healthy human individuals. Here immunoSEQ multiplex PCR was the method, and the copy in TCRdb shows in-frame clones only, minus some. The table shows about 1,900,000 clones, with approximately 94% occurring only once. CD8 cells regarded as naive lacked CD45RO, were positively chosen for CCR7, and omitted terminally differentiated effector memory CD45RA+ cells. Sequencing input: naive CD8+ T cells sorted from blood. Every receptor here comes from a man aged 18 to 29 in good health.

A word on this clone: The same CDR3 can be traced to other DNA sequences in this sample. The chain employs TRBV5-6 and TRBJ2-3, with 10 bases aligning to TRBD2. This CDR3 has 16 residues. Unmatched junction bases numbered 4, after V lost 0 bases and J lost 3 bases. Germline-derived CDR1 and CDR2 are SGHDT and YYEEEE. The CDR3 DNA is TGTGCCAGCAGCTTGGAACTAGCGGGATCAACAGATACGCAGTATTTT. Protein sequence: CASSLELAGSTDTQYF.

This sequence joins TRBV5-6 and TRBJ2-2; possibly TRBD2 for D (5 bases). V lost 4 bases, J lost 4 bases, and 14 bases lay in between. The CDR3 has 15 amino acids. The V gene's germline CDR1 is SGHDT and CDR2 YYEEEE. CDR3 residues: CASSPSRVLTGELFF. The CDR3, as DNA: TGTGCCAGCAGCCCCTCGCGGGTACTCACCGGGGAGCTGTTTTTT.

The chain uses TRBV27 and TRBJ2-2, with D possibly TRBD1 on 5 matching bases. CDR1 and CDR2 from the germline V gene are MNHEY and SMNVEV (reference sequence). Trimming took off 2 bases at V and 5 bases at J, with 9 bases between the two ends. CDR3 length: 14 residues. CDR3 nucleotide sequence: TGTGCCAGCAGTTTAAACTCAGGGACCGGGGAGCTGTTTTTT. Protein: CASSLNSGTGELFF.

Regarding this clone: Mismatch with germline at one junction end may stem from a read error. J is TRBJ1-6 and V is TRBV7-7; D is uncertain. Germline CDR1 is SSHAT and CDR2 is FNYEAQ (reference sequence). This CDR3 comprises 14 residues. The CDR3 here is CASSLGLPNSPLHF. The CDR3, as DNA: TGTGCTAGCAGCTTAGGTCTGCCTAATTCACCCCTCCACTTT. Looking up the rest from reference TRBV7-7 and TRBJ1-6 gives the full variable domain: GAGVSQSPRYKVTKRGQDVTLRCDPISSHATLYWYQQALGQGPEFLTYFNYEAQPDKSGLPSDRFSAERPEGSISTLTIQRTEQRDSAMYRCASSLGLPNSPLHFGNGTRLTVT.

The CDR3 coding sequence is TGTGCCAGCAGTGAGAGGCAAGATAATTCACCCCTCCACTTT. Amino acid sequence: CASSERQDNSPLHF. V gene TRBV27 combines with J gene TRBJ1-6; no firm D call. The germline V and J ends were trimmed by 5 bases and 5 bases, with 10 bases remaining between them. CDR1 MNHEY and CDR2 SMNVEV come from the germline V gene (reference sequence). The CDR3 has 14 amino acids.

The chain is built from TRBV6-4 and TRBJ1-2, with a tentative D call TRBD1 (5 bases). The CDR3 runs to 13 residues. Germline values: CDR1 MRHNA, CDR2 SNTAGT. Deletions cut 6 bases from V and 5 bases from J, with 13 bases between. In nucleotides, the CDR3 is TGTGCCAGCAGACCCGGGACGGCTTATGGCTACACCTTC. Its protein is CASRPGTAYGYTF.

The chain joins TRBV7-2 to TRBJ2-7; the D is unclear. Germline CDR1 is SGHTA and CDR2 is FQGNSA. The CDR3 is 15 residues long. V was clipped by 5 bases and J by 4 bases, with 18 bases between them. CDR3 protein: CASSPVGGAEYEQYF. The DNA for the CDR3 is TGTGCCAGCAGCCCAGTGGGTGGAGCTGAGTACGAGCAGTACTTC.